This TCR beta chain was captured in a study of cytomegalovirus exposure and HLA in healthy donors. The CDR3 consists of 14 residues. After removal of 7 bases from V and 6 bases from J, the junction contained 8 bases not matched to a gene. The germline V gene encodes CDR1 MNHEY and CDR2 SMNVEV (reference sequence). Primers included in the PCR were 60 Vbeta and 13 Jbeta primers. Some clones are missing from TCRdb's copy, which holds only in-frame ones; the method was immunoSEQ multiplex PCR. The top ten hold approximately 2% of the sample, which has approximately 210,000 clones, 60% to 80% seen once. This rearrangement joins TRBV27 to TRBJ2-2, with TRBD2 matching 7 bases. The TCR comes from a male donor in good health and CMV-seronegative. Material: PBMCs. Here the CDR3 DNA reads TGTGCCAGCACGAAAGGAGGGAGGGCCGGGGAGCTGTTTTTT. Protein sequence: CASTKGGRAGELFF.